A selection of T cell receptor beta chains follows, all from one sample in a study of T cells in Graves' hyperthyroidism and ophthalmopathy. TCRdb re-derived calls from the multiplex PCR reads in MiXCR, one entry per CDR3 protein. The sample shows hundreds of thousands of distinct CDR3 sequences, 22% of them seen only once. Sequenced input: blood. The origin of the receptors is a woman between 65 and 79 years old with Graves' ophthalmopathy. Each CDR3 is given with its conserved first and last residue. Each record gives: V gene, CDR3 length, J gene, clone size, D gene, CDR3 DNA, CDR3 protein. D genes are given only for firm matches. Clone size, where shown, is once, few, many, or a class for clones that have expanded.

V: TRBV7-9
length: 13
J: TRBJ2-2
size: many
D: -
DNA: TGTGCCAGCAGCCCCCCGGGGCCCGGGGAGCTGTTTTTT
CDR3: CASSPPGPGELFF

V: TRBV6-2/TRBV6-3
length: 17
J: TRBJ2-1
size: many
D: TRBD2
DNA: TGTGCCAGCAGTTACGCCGGGACTAGCGGGAGAACCAATGAGCAGTTCTTC
CDR3: CASSYAGTSGRTNEQFF

V: TRBV7-9
length: 15
J: TRBJ2-5
size: -
D: -
DNA: TGTGCCAGCAGCTGGGATTATAGGAGCCAAGAGACCCAGTACTTC
CDR3: CASSWDYRSQETQYF

V: TRBV9
length: 13
J: TRBJ2-1
size: few
D: -
DNA: TGTGCCAGCAGCGTACACGGGAACAATGAGCAGTTCTTC
CDR3: CASSVHGNNEQFF

V: TRBV11-2
length: 16
J: TRBJ1-6
size: -
D: -
DNA: TGTGCCAGCAGCCCCAGGAATCCCTCCTATAATTCACCCCTCCACTTT
CDR3: CASSPRNPSYNSPLHF

V: TRBV12-3/TRBV12-4
length: 11
J: TRBJ2-2
size: many
D: -
DNA: TGTGCCAGCAGCGGCACCGGGGAGCTGTTTTTT
CDR3: CASSGTGELFF

V: TRBV12-3/TRBV12-4
length: 12
J: TRBJ1-1
size: many
D: -
DNA: TGTGCCAGCAGCGAACTGGGGAGAGGAGCTTTCTTT
CDR3: CASSELGRGAFF

V: TRBV9
length: 15
J: TRBJ2-5
size: -
D: -
DNA: TGTGCCAGCAGCGTGCATCAGGGGATCCAAGAGACCCAGTACTTC
CDR3: CASSVHQGIQETQYF

V: TRBV19
length: 14
J: TRBJ1-5
size: few
D: -
DNA: TGTGCCAGTAAGCGGGGGGGCGGCAATCAGCCCCGGCATTTT
CDR3: CASKRGGGNQPRHF

V: TRBV6-1
length: 15
J: TRBJ1-2
size: many
D: -
DNA: TGTGCCAGCAGTGAAGCGCGGGGGAATGGAGATGGCTACACCTTC
CDR3: CASSEARGNGDGYTF

V: TRBV28
length: 17
J: TRBJ1-3
size: many
D: TRBD1
DNA: TGTGCCAGCAGTTTGGGAAAACAGGGGGCTATCGGAAACACCATATATTTT
CDR3: CASSLGKQGAIGNTIYF

V: TRBV20-1
length: 13
J: TRBJ1-2
size: -
D: -
DNA: TGCAGTGCTAGCGGAGGACAGCACTATGGCTACACCTTC
CDR3: CSASGGQHYGYTF

V: TRBV20-1
length: 13
J: TRBJ2-2
size: many
D: TRBD2
DNA: TGCAGTGCGCGGGAGGGTAACACCGGGGAGCTGTTTTTT
CDR3: CSAREGNTGELFF

V: TRBV9
length: 15
J: TRBJ2-1
size: few
D: -
DNA: TGTGCCAGCAGCGTAGGTGGGACCAGCTACAATGAGCAGTTCTTC
CDR3: CASSVGGTSYNEQFF

V: TRBV7-8
length: 16
J: TRBJ1-2
size: -
D: TRBD1
DNA: TGTGCCAGCGGCGGGACAGGGGGTCCGGTGCGGGGTGGCTACACCTTC
CDR3: CASGGTGGPVRGGYTF

V: TRBV6-1
length: 17
J: TRBJ2-2
size: -
D: TRBD2
DNA: TGTGCCAGCAGTGTTCGGACTAGCGGGAGTCGAACCGGGGAGCTGTTTTTT
CDR3: CASSVRTSGSRTGELFF

V: TRBV6-5
length: 14
J: TRBJ2-7
size: few
D: -
DNA: TGTGCCAGCAGTTACACGGGCCTGGCCTACGAGCAGTACTTC
CDR3: CASSYTGLAYEQYF

V: TRBV6-1
length: 17
J: TRBJ2-7
size: -
D: TRBD2
DNA: TGTGCCAGCAGTGCACGAACCGGGACTACCTATACCTACGAGCAGTACTTC
CDR3: CASSARTGTTYTYEQYF

V: TRBV5-1
length: 15
J: TRBJ2-7
size: -
D: -
DNA: TGCGCCGGCAGCTCAACCGGGACACCAGGACTCGAGCAGTACTTC
CDR3: CAGSSTGTPGLEQYF

V: TRBV10-3
length: 13
J: TRBJ2-7
size: few
D: -
DNA: TGTGCCATCAGTGAGGGCAGAATCTACGAGCAGTACTTC
CDR3: CAISEGRIYEQYF

V: TRBV28
length: 13
J: TRBJ1-2
size: few
D: -
DNA: TGTGCCAGCAGTTTATTGGACGGGTATGGCTACACCTTC
CDR3: CASSLLDGYGYTF

V: TRBV7-3
length: 16
J: TRBJ2-5
size: -
D: TRBD2
DNA: TGTGCCAGCAGCCATTCCGGCGGGGGAGGGTCAGAGACCCAGTACTTC
CDR3: CASSHSGGGGSETQYF

V: TRBV19
length: 16
J: TRBJ1-1
size: few
D: -
DNA: TGTGCCAGTAGCCCAAAACCCGCAGGAATCCAGACCGAAGCTTTCTTT
CDR3: CASSPKPAGIQTEAFF

V: TRBV5-1
length: 14
J: TRBJ1-1
size: once
D: -
DNA: TGCGCCAGCAGCTTGGCTCCACCCAACACTGAAGCTTTCTTT
CDR3: CASSLAPPNTEAFF

V: TRBV30
length: 13
J: TRBJ1-4
size: -
D: -
DNA: TGTGCCTGGAGTGTACTCTCTAATGAAAAACTGTTTTTT
CDR3: CAWSVLSNEKLFF

V: TRBV3-1
length: 14
J: TRBJ1-4
size: -
D: TRBD1
DNA: TGTGCCAGCACCGGGACAGGGACCGATGAAAAACTGTTTTTT
CDR3: CASTGTGTDEKLFF

V: TRBV30
length: 13
J: TRBJ2-1
size: -
D: -
DNA: TGTGCCTGGAGGCTTAGCGCCTTCAATGAGCAGTTCTTC
CDR3: CAWRLSAFNEQFF

V: TRBV29-1
length: 14
J: TRBJ2-1
size: few
D: -
DNA: TGCAGCGTTAAAGGACGTAGCTCCTACAATGAGCAGTTCTTC
CDR3: CSVKGRSSYNEQFF

V: TRBV12-3/TRBV12-4
length: 15
J: TRBJ2-5
size: many
D: -
DNA: TGTGCCAGCAGCCCTCCGACAGGCCAAGTGGAGACCCAGTACTTC
CDR3: CASSPPTGQVETQYF

V: TRBV29-1
length: 13
J: TRBJ1-2
size: many
D: -
DNA: TGCAGCGTGAACAGGGAAGGTAGCTATGGCTACACCTTC
CDR3: CSVNREGSYGYTF

V: TRBV12-3/TRBV12-4
length: 11
J: TRBJ1-1
size: many
D: -
DNA: TGTGCCAGCAGACGGAACACTGAAGCTTTCTTT
CDR3: CASRRNTEAFF

V: TRBV7-2
length: 16
J: TRBJ1-1
size: -
D: -
DNA: TGTGCCAGCAGCTTAGGAATCCGGGACACTGGGATTGAAGCTTTCTTT
CDR3: CASSLGIRDTGIEAFF

V: TRBV7-2
length: 13
J: TRBJ1-5
size: many
D: -
DNA: TGTGCCAGCAGCCAGGAGATCAATCAGCCCCAGCATTTT
CDR3: CASSQEINQPQHF

V: TRBV30
length: 13
J: TRBJ1-3
size: once
D: -
DNA: TGTGCCTATGAGAGGGGCTCTGGAAACACCATATATTTT
CDR3: CAYERGSGNTIYF

V: TRBV14
length: 12
J: TRBJ2-3
size: few
D: -
DNA: TGTGCCAGCAGTCCAGCGGATTATACGCAGTATTTT
CDR3: CASSPADYTQYF

V: TRBV12-3/TRBV12-4
length: 15
J: TRBJ1-5
size: -
D: TRBD1
DNA: TGTGCCAGCAGGAGGACAGGGGTATTGGGTCAGCCCCAGCATTTT
CDR3: CASRRTGVLGQPQHF

V: TRBV19
length: 13
J: TRBJ2-3
size: -
D: -
DNA: TGTGCCAGTAGTACCCTCGGGGGACATACGCAGTATTTT
CDR3: CASSTLGGHTQYF

V: TRBV9
length: 16
J: TRBJ1-6
size: -
D: -
DNA: TGTGCCAGCAGCGTAGCCCCTGGGGGGTCCAATTCACCCCTCCACTTT
CDR3: CASSVAPGGSNSPLHF

V: TRBV19
length: 12
J: TRBJ2-1
size: few
D: -
DNA: TGTGCCAGTAGTATCTTAGCAAATGAGCAGTTCTTC
CDR3: CASSILANEQFF

V: TRBV28
length: 17
J: TRBJ1-2
size: many
D: -
DNA: TGTGCCAGCAGTTCGATCGGGACAAGGGGTGATCTTTATGGCTACACCTTC
CDR3: CASSSIGTRGDLYGYTF

V: TRBV7-3
length: 13
J: TRBJ2-5
size: many
D: -
DNA: TGTGCCAGCAGCGCCGACAGCCAAGAGACCCAGTACTTC
CDR3: CASSADSQETQYF

V: TRBV11-2
length: 14
J: TRBJ2-5
size: many
D: -
DNA: TGTGCCAGCAGCCGCCTCGGAGGGTTACAGACCCAGTACTTC
CDR3: CASSRLGGLQTQYF

V: TRBV20-1
length: 13
J: TRBJ2-2
size: -
D: -
DNA: TGCAGTGCTAGTTCCGTCATTGGCGGGGAGCTGTTTTTT
CDR3: CSASSVIGGELFF

V: TRBV9
length: 14
J: TRBJ2-1
size: few
D: TRBD2
DNA: TGTGCCAGCAGCGATAGCGGGGTCCCTAGAGAGCAGTTCTTC
CDR3: CASSDSGVPREQFF

V: TRBV7-2
length: 16
J: TRBJ2-5
size: few
D: TRBD2
DNA: TGTGCCAGCAGCTCTCGACTAGCGGGAATGGGAGAGACCCAGTACTTC
CDR3: CASSSRLAGMGETQYF

V: TRBV7-9
length: 13
J: TRBJ2-7
size: few
D: TRBD1
DNA: TGTGCCAGCAGCCGCGGGACAGGGAACGAGCAGTACTTC
CDR3: CASSRGTGNEQYF

V: TRBV5-1
length: 15
J: TRBJ2-7
size: few
D: -
DNA: TGCGCCAGCAGCTTGGGGACAGAGAAGATCTACGAGCAGTACTTC
CDR3: CASSLGTEKIYEQYF

V: TRBV7-2
length: 14
J: TRBJ2-7
size: -
D: TRBD1
DNA: TGTGCCAGCAGGCAGGACAGGCACTCCTACGAGCAGTACTTC
CDR3: CASRQDRHSYEQYF

V: TRBV20-1
length: 16
J: TRBJ1-4
size: -
D: TRBD1
DNA: TGCAGTGCGCTGCGGGACAGGGGGCGAGTTACTGAAAAACTGTTTTTT
CDR3: CSALRDRGRVTEKLFF

V: TRBV7-8
length: 14
J: TRBJ2-7
size: few
D: -
DNA: TGTGCCAGCAGCTTAGCTTTTTACTCCTACGAGCAGTACTTC
CDR3: CASSLAFYSYEQYF

V: TRBV19
length: 14
J: TRBJ1-1
size: few
D: -
DNA: TGTGCCAGTAGTATAACAGGTGTATACACTGAAGCTTTCTTT
CDR3: CASSITGVYTEAFF